The sequence of this TCR beta chain was determined in a study of Graves' ophthalmopathy and Graves' hyperthyroidism. Investigators amplified TCR beta CDR3 regions from RNA transcripts. An opening RT-PCR round employed HTBI primers and preceded a second-round multiplex PCR. MiXCR, run by TCRdb on the multiplex PCR reads, gives a single entry per CDR3 protein. The data show about 550,000 distinct CDR3 sequences, with roughly 39% seen just once and about 4.6% held by the top ten. This clonotype has a count of ten or more. Germline CDR1 and CDR2: SEHNR and FQNEAQ (reference sequence). The CDR3 has 18 amino acids. V lost 3 bases, J lost 3 bases, and 24 bases lay in between.

This TCR derives from an adult man with Graves' hyperthyroidism. The sequenced sample was peripheral blood or thyroid tissue (not recorded which). The rearrangement links TRBV7-9 to TRBJ2-7; D is possibly TRBD2 (6 bases). The CDR3 region is CASSLAHNLASGFYEQYF. The CDR3, as DNA: TGTGCCAGCAGCTTGGCCCATAATCTAGCGAGTGGGTTCTACGAGCAGTACTTC.